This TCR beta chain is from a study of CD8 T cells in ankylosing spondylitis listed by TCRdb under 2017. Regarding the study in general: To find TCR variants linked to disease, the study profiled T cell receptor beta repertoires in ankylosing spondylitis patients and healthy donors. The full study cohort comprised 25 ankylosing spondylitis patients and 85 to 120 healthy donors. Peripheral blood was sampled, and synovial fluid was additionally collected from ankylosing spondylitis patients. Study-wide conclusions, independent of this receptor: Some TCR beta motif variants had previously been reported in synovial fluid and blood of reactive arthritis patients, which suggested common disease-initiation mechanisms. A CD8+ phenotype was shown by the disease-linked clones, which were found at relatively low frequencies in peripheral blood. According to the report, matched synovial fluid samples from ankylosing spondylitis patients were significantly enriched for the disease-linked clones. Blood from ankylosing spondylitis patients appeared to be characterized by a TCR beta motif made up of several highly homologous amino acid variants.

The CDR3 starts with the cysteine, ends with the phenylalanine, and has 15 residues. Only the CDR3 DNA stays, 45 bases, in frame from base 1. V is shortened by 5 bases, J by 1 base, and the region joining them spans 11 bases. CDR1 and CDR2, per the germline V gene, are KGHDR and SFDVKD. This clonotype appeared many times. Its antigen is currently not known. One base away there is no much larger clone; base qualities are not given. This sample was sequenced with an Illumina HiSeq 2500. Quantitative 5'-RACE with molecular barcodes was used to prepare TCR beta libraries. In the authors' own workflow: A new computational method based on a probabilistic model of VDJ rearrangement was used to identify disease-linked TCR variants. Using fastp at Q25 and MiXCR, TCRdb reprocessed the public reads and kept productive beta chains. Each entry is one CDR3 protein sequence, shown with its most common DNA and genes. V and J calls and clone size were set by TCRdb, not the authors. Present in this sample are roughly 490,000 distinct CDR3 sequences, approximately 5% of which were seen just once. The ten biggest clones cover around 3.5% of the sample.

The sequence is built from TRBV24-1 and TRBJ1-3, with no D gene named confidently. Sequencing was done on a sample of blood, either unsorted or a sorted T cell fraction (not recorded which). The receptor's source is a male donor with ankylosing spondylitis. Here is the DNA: TGTGCCACCAGTGCGGCGGACGGGTCTGGAAACACCATATATTTT. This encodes CATSAADGSGNTIYF.